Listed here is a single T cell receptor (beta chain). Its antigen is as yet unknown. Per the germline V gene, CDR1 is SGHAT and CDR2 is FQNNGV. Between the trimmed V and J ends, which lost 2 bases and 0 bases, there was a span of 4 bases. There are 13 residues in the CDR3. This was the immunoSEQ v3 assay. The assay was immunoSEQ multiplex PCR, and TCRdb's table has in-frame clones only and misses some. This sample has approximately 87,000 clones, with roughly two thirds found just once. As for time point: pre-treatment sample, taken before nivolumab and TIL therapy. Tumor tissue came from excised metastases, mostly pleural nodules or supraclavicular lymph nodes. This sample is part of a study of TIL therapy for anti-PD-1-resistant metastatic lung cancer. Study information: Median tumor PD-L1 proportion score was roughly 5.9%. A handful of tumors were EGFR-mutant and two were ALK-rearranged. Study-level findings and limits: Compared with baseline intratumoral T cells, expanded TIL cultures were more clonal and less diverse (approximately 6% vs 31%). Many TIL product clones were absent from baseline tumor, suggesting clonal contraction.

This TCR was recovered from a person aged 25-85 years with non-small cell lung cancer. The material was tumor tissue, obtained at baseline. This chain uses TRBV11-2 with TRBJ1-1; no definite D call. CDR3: CASSLWVNTEAFF. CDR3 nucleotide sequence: TGTGCCAGCAGCTTATGGGTGAACACTGAAGCTTTCTTT.